The T cell receptor beta chain described here comes from a study of T-cell reconstitution after alpha-beta-depleted transplantation in children. The J segment lost 1 base and the V segment lost 3 bases, leaving 8 bases of the junction unmatched. Germline V gene data show CDR1 as ENHRY and CDR2 as SYGVKD. CDR3 length: 16 amino acids. Unique molecular identifiers featured in how the TCRbeta library was prepared. TCRdb recomputed calls from the PCR reads with MiXCR, one row per CDR3 protein. The repertoire holds around 380,000 distinct CDR3 sequences, with about a tenth as singletons. The source material was PBMCs from the stem cell graft donor, sampled from the stem cell graft. The gene calls are TRBV10-3 and TRBJ1-1; 7 bases line up with TRBD1. The TCR sequence derives from a human donor who donated a stem cell graft to a child with acute myeloid leukemia. Here the CDR3 DNA reads TGTGCCATCAGTGACCCACAGGGGAAATCGAACACTGAAGCTTTCTTT. Translating it yields CAISDPQGKSNTEAFF.